The rows below give T cell receptor beta chains drawn from one sample of a study of beta chain features in type 1 diabetes. Sequenced by immunoSEQ multiplex PCR; TCRdb stores in-frame clones only, minus some. The repertoire consists of hundreds of thousands of clones, with roughly 15% occurring once and the leading ten covering approximately 0.087%. Material for sequencing was naive CD4+ T cells from blood. All receptors derive from a man between 18 and 35 years old in good health. Both conserved end residues are part of each CDR3. Fields, in order: clone size, J gene, V gene, D gene, CDR3 DNA, CDR3 protein. A D gene is named only where the DNA matches it firmly. Size is omitted from some rows. Given values are once, few, many or a class for expanded clones.

.	TRBJ2-1	TRBV9	TRBD2	TGTGCCAGCAGCGTGCAGTCTAGCGGGAGGGCCGGCAATGAGCAGTTCTTC	CASSVQSSGRAGNEQFF
.	TRBJ2-5	TRBV25-1	.	TGTGCCAGCGACTTTTGGGAGACCCAGTACTTC	CASDFWETQYF
.	TRBJ2-5	TRBV7-3	.	TGTGCCAGCAGCGTCAACCCCTTTGGGGGCGGAGAGACCCAGTACTTC	CASSVNPFGGGETQYF
few	TRBJ2-7	TRBV29-1	TRBD1	TGCAGCCCCAGGGGGCGGACCTACGAGCAGTACTTC	CSPRGRTYEQYF
.	TRBJ2-7	TRBV18	TRBD1	TGTGCCAGCTCACCCGGCCCGGGACAGGGTTACGAGCAGTACTTC	CASSPGPGQGYEQYF
.	TRBJ1-2	TRBV6-5	TRBD1	TGTGCCAGCAGCGGGACAGGGGGAAGTTATGGCTACACCTTC	CASSGTGGSYGYTF
.	TRBJ1-2	TRBV6-5	.	TGTGCCAGCAGTTATCAGGGATCAAGGGGCTACACCTTC	CASSYQGSRGYTF
.	TRBJ1-5	TRBV19	TRBD1	TGTGCCAGTAGTATAACCTCCGGGACAGGTAATCAGCCCCAGCATTTT	CASSITSGTGNQPQHF
few	TRBJ1-2	TRBV27	.	TGTGCCAGCAGTGCCCGCGTAGGTGGCTACACCTTC	CASSARVGGYTF
once	TRBJ2-2	TRBV12-5	TRBD1	TGTGCTAGCCGCATAGACAGGGGAAACACCGGGGAGCTGTTTTTT	CASRIDRGNTGELFF
.	TRBJ2-5	TRBV14	.	TGTGCCAGCAGCAAAGCCGGGCTCCCTTTCCAGCAGTACTTC	CASSKAGLPFQQYF
.	TRBJ2-7	TRBV28	.	TGTGCCAGCTCTTCTAGAGAGTCCTACGAGCAGTACTTC	CASSSRESYEQYF
.	TRBJ2-7	TRBV5-1	.	TGCGCCAGCAGAGGGGACACACCTCAGTACTTC	CASRGDTPQYF
few	TRBJ2-3	TRBV7-2	TRBD1	TGTGCCAGCAGCTTAGTCGGACAGGCGGTGGATACGCAGTATTTT	CASSLVGQAVDTQYF
few	TRBJ2-3	TRBV7-3	.	TGTGCCAGCAGCCCCTACCAGGGGAGAAAAACAGATACGCAGTATTTT	CASSPYQGRKTDTQYF
few	TRBJ1-1	TRBV7-9	.	TGTGCCAGCAGCTCAAGTCAGACAGGTTGGAACACTGAAGCTTTCTTT	CASSSSQTGWNTEAFF
few	TRBJ1-2	TRBV19	.	TGTGCCAGTAGTCTACCAAATCATGGCTACACCTTC	CASSLPNHGYTF
.	TRBJ1-5	TRBV18	TRBD1	TGTGCCAGCTCCTCAGAGGACAGGAAGATCAAGCCCCAGCATTTT	CASSSEDRKIKPQHF
.	TRBJ2-1	TRBV7-7	TRBD2	TGTGCCGTAGGACTAGCCTCCTACAATGAGCAGTTCTTC	CAVGLASYNEQFF
.	TRBJ2-7	TRBV9	.	TGTGCCAGCAGCGTCCAGAGCTCCTACGAGCAGTACTTC	CASSVQSSYEQYF
.	TRBJ2-2	TRBV7-3	.	TGTGCCAGCAGCACCGGACAGCTCACCGGGGAGCTGTTTTTT	CASSTGQLTGELFF
.	TRBJ2-7	TRBV29-1	TRBD1	TGCAGCGTGCCGGGACAGCTTTACGAGCAGTACTTC	CSVPGQLYEQYF
few	TRBJ1-2	TRBV30	.	TGTGCCTGGAGTAGGTGGGGAGATTATGGCTACACCTTC	CAWSRWGDYGYTF
.	TRBJ2-7	TRBV20-1	.	TGCAGTGCTAGAGACCAGGGAAGGCAGTACTTC	CSARDQGRQYF
.	TRBJ2-6	TRBV19	.	TGTGCCAGCTGTATTTCGGGGGCCCCTGGGGCCAACGTCCTGACTTTC	CASCISGAPGANVLTF
few	TRBJ2-3	TRBV29-1	.	TGCAGCGTTGATCAAAGGGTCGCAGATACGCAGTATTTT	CSVDQRVADTQYF
.	TRBJ1-1	TRBV29-1	.	TGCAGCGTTGAGGGACACCCACCAATCATGAACACTGAAGCTTTCTTT	CSVEGHPPIMNTEAFF
few	TRBJ2-2	TRBV4-3	.	TGCGCCAGCAGCCAAGATGGGGGCGGGGGAAACACCGGGGAGCTGTTTTTT	CASSQDGGGGNTGELFF
.	TRBJ1-3	TRBV15	TRBD1	TGTGCCACCAGCAGAGGGACAGGGCTAGGAAACACCATATATTTT	CATSRGTGLGNTIYF
few	TRBJ2-7	TRBV19	TRBD2	TGTGCCAGTAGCTACGGGACTAGCGGAACCTACGAGCAGTACTTC	CASSYGTSGTYEQYF
.	TRBJ2-5	TRBV15	TRBD2	TGTGCCACCAGCAGAGGAGGACTAGCGGGGGGAGAGACCCAGTACTTC	CATSRGGLAGGETQYF
.	TRBJ2-7	TRBV5-1	TRBD1	TGCGCCAGCAGCTCCGACAGGGGGCAGTCCTACGAGCAGTACTTC	CASSSDRGQSYEQYF
.	TRBJ2-7	TRBV7-2	TRBD1	TGTGCCAGCAGCTTAGTGTGGACAGGGTTCCACGAGCAGTACTTC	CASSLVWTGFHEQYF
.	TRBJ2-7	TRBV30	.	TGTGCCTGCAACCTCAGAGCCCGGGACGGGTTCGCCTACGAGCAGTACTTC	CACNLRARDGFAYEQYF
few	TRBJ1-4	TRBV28	TRBD1	TGTGCCAGCAGTTCAGGGGGGACTGGGGAAAAACTGTTTTTT	CASSSGGTGEKLFF
.	TRBJ2-5	TRBV7-2	.	TGTGCCAGCAGCAAGGGGGAGACCCAGTACTTC	CASSKGETQYF
few	TRBJ1-4	TRBV5-1	.	TGCGCCAGCAGCGCCCAGGGGTTTTATAGGAAAAAACTGTTTTTT	CASSAQGFYRKKLFF
.	TRBJ2-2	TRBV9	.	TGTGCCAGCAGCGTATACGCCCCCGGGAACACCGGGGAGCTGTTTTTT	CASSVYAPGNTGELFF
once	TRBJ2-2	TRBV10-3	.	TGTGCCATCAGTGATAGCCACAAGAACACCGGGGAGCTGTTTTTT	CAISDSHKNTGELFF
.	TRBJ2-7	TRBV7-9	.	TGTGCCAGCAGCCCTCGAGGAAGCTCCTACGAGCAGTACTTC	CASSPRGSSYEQYF
few	TRBJ2-5	TRBV25-1	.	TGTGCCAGCAGTGAACAGGGTGGGGGCAGGGAGACCCAGTACTTC	CASSEQGGGRETQYF
.	TRBJ2-7	TRBV18	.	TGTGCCAGCTCACCTCAGAGCGCCTCCTACGAGCAGTACTTC	CASSPQSASYEQYF
few	TRBJ1-1	TRBV28	.	TGTGCCAGCACACCGGGAACACCGAACACTGAAGCTTTCTTT	CASTPGTPNTEAFF
.	TRBJ1-1	TRBV9	.	TGTGCCAGCAGCGTAGAGGTAAACACTGAAGCTTTCTTT	CASSVEVNTEAFF
.	TRBJ1-2	TRBV12-2	.	TGTGCAAGTCGCTTAGGTATCGGGGGTGTTGGCTACACCTTC	CASRLGIGGVGYTF
few	TRBJ2-3	TRBV9	TRBD2	TGTGCCAGCAGCCCATTCACCCTAGCGGGGGGGGTTTCAGATACGCAGTATTTT	CASSPFTLAGGVSDTQYF
few	TRBJ2-3	TRBV10-3	.	TGTGCCATCAGTGAGCAGATTGGGACACTAGATACGCAGTATTTT	CAISEQIGTLDTQYF
.	TRBJ2-3	TRBV7-6	.	TGTGCCAGCAGCTCGCGTGAAGGGGGCACAGATACGCAGTATTTT	CASSSREGGTDTQYF
few	TRBJ2-7	TRBV7-8	TRBD2	TGTGCCAGCAGCTTAGAGGGACTAGGCCTCTACGAGCAGTACTTC	CASSLEGLGLYEQYF
.	TRBJ2-4	TRBV14	.	TGTGCCAGCAGCCAAGGGGGCCGGGGCAAAAACATTCAGTACTTC	CASSQGGRGKNIQYF
few	TRBJ2-7	TRBV5-1	TRBD1	TGCGCCAGCAGTGACAGGGGTCACGAGCAGTACTTC	CASSDRGHEQYF
few	TRBJ2-1	TRBV28	.	TGTGCCAGCAGTACCGACCCCCGCGCTTTAATCTTC	CASSTDPRALIF
few	TRBJ1-3	TRBV29-1	.	TGCAGCGTTGCTGTGACGGTCTCTGGAAACACCATATATTTT	CSVAVTVSGNTIYF